A selection of T cell receptor beta chains follows, all from one sample in a study of T cell repertoires in ileal Crohn's disease. Generated by immunoSEQ multiplex PCR, the TCRdb table keeps only in-frame clones and is missing some. The sample yields tens of thousands of clones, about 81% seen once. The sample taken for sequencing was ileal tissue. The receptors come from an adult with Crohn's disease. CDR3s include the opening cysteine and the closing phenylalanine or tryptophan. Each record gives: clone size, D gene, J gene, CDR3 length, V gene, CDR3 DNA, CDR3 protein. The D gene is left open where the match is weak. The size of a clone is reported for some rows only, either as once, few or many, or as a class for expanded clones.

clone_size: -
d_call: TRBD1
j_call: TRBJ2-7
cdr3_length: 15
v_call: TRBV9
cdr3_nt: TGTGCCAGCAGCCCCCGGACAGGAGGTTACTACGAGCAGTACTTC
cdr3_aa: CASSPRTGGYYEQYF

clone_size: -
d_call: TRBD1
j_call: TRBJ1-4
cdr3_length: 14
v_call: TRBV29-1
cdr3_nt: TGCAGCGTTAACACAGGGGCGACTAATGAAAAACTGTTTTTT
cdr3_aa: CSVNTGATNEKLFF

clone_size: -
d_call: -
j_call: TRBJ2-7
cdr3_length: 14
v_call: TRBV2
cdr3_nt: TGTGCCAGCAGCGTGGAGAGGGGGGGGTACGAGCAGTACTTC
cdr3_aa: CASSVERGGYEQYF

clone_size: -
d_call: -
j_call: TRBJ1-2
cdr3_length: 13
v_call: TRBV5-6
cdr3_nt: TGTGCCAGCAGCTTAATGCAGGGAAGGGGCTACACCTTC
cdr3_aa: CASSLMQGRGYTF

clone_size: -
d_call: TRBD1
j_call: TRBJ1-5
cdr3_length: 18
v_call: TRBV4-3
cdr3_nt: TGCGCCAGCAGCCAAGAGCGCTGGACAGGGGTTGGGAATCAGCCCCAGCATTTT
cdr3_aa: CASSQERWTGVGNQPQHF

clone_size: -
d_call: -
j_call: TRBJ2-7
cdr3_length: 13
v_call: TRBV19
cdr3_nt: TGTGCCAGTAGTCGTTACCAGGACTACGAGCAGTACTTC
cdr3_aa: CASSRYQDYEQYF

clone_size: -
d_call: TRBD1
j_call: TRBJ2-5
cdr3_length: 13
v_call: TRBV29-1
cdr3_nt: TGCAGCGTCCGCGGACAGGGGTTGGAGACCCAGTACTTC
cdr3_aa: CSVRGQGLETQYF

clone_size: -
d_call: -
j_call: TRBJ1-1
cdr3_length: 16
v_call: TRBV19
cdr3_nt: TGTGCCTCAGTAGTAGGACCAGGGGAGGGGAAGGCTGAAGCTTTCTTT
cdr3_aa: CASVVGPGEGKAEAFF

clone_size: -
d_call: -
j_call: TRBJ1-1
cdr3_length: 14
v_call: TRBV4-3
cdr3_nt: TGCGCCAGCAGCCAAGGCGGGGGGTGGAGTGAAGCTTTCTTT
cdr3_aa: CASSQGGGWSEAFF

clone_size: -
d_call: -
j_call: TRBJ1-1
cdr3_length: 15
v_call: TRBV6-1
cdr3_nt: TGTGCCAGCAGTTTTCTCGGGACTGTGAACACTGAAGCTTTCTTT
cdr3_aa: CASSFLGTVNTEAFF

clone_size: -
d_call: TRBD1
j_call: TRBJ1-1
cdr3_length: 14
v_call: TRBV12-5
cdr3_nt: TGTGCTAGTGGTTTAGGGGACAGAAACTCTGAAGCTTTCTTT
cdr3_aa: CASGLGDRNSEAFF

clone_size: -
d_call: -
j_call: TRBJ1-3
cdr3_length: 15
v_call: TRBV16
cdr3_nt: TGTGCCAGCAGCCAAAGATCGGGGACTGGAAACACCATATATTTT
cdr3_aa: CASSQRSGTGNTIYF

clone_size: -
d_call: -
j_call: TRBJ1-6
cdr3_length: 16
v_call: TRBV9
cdr3_nt: TGTGCCAGCAGCGTAGGGGCAGGGTCGGTCTACTCACCCCTCCACTTT
cdr3_aa: CASSVGAGSVYSPLHF

clone_size: few
d_call: TRBD1
j_call: TRBJ1-6
cdr3_length: 14
v_call: TRBV5-1
cdr3_nt: TGCGCCAGCCAGGACAGGTCCCTTAATTCACCCCTCCACTTT
cdr3_aa: CASQDRSLNSPLHF

clone_size: -
d_call: TRBD1
j_call: TRBJ1-2
cdr3_length: 13
v_call: TRBV7-6
cdr3_nt: TGTGCCAGCAGTCAGGACAGGGCGGCTGGCTACACCTTC
cdr3_aa: CASSQDRAAGYTF

clone_size: -
d_call: -
j_call: TRBJ1-4
cdr3_length: 15
v_call: TRBV9
cdr3_nt: TGTGCCAGCGGCCAGGACCGAGCGGTTAATGAAAAACTGTTTTTT
cdr3_aa: CASGQDRAVNEKLFF

clone_size: -
d_call: -
j_call: TRBJ2-2
cdr3_length: 16
v_call: TRBV6-1
cdr3_nt: TGTGCCAGCAGTGAAGCAATTCTGGGAGGTGGGGGGGAGCTGTTTTTT
cdr3_aa: CASSEAILGGGGELFF

clone_size: -
d_call: TRBD1
j_call: TRBJ2-7
cdr3_length: 14
v_call: TRBV18
cdr3_nt: TGTGCCAGCTCACCACGGGGACAGGCCTACGAGCAGTACTTC
cdr3_aa: CASSPRGQAYEQYF

clone_size: few
d_call: TRBD1
j_call: TRBJ1-6
cdr3_length: 16
v_call: TRBV7-2
cdr3_nt: TGTGCCAGCAGTCGACAGGGGGCCGACTATAATTCACCCCTCCACTTT
cdr3_aa: CASSRQGADYNSPLHF

clone_size: -
d_call: -
j_call: TRBJ1-2
cdr3_length: 12
v_call: TRBV5-1
cdr3_nt: TGCGCCAGCAGCTTGAGCGGGAATGGCTACACCTTC
cdr3_aa: CASSLSGNGYTF

clone_size: -
d_call: TRBD1
j_call: TRBJ1-2
cdr3_length: 15
v_call: TRBV7-9
cdr3_nt: TGTGCCAGCAGTTTATCGGGACAGGGAATGGATGGCTACACCTTC
cdr3_aa: CASSLSGQGMDGYTF

clone_size: -
d_call: -
j_call: TRBJ2-2
cdr3_length: 15
v_call: TRBV5-1
cdr3_nt: TGCGCCAGCAGCTTGGAGGGGACACCCACCGGGGAGCTGTTTTTT
cdr3_aa: CASSLEGTPTGELFF

clone_size: -
d_call: -
j_call: TRBJ1-1
cdr3_length: 15
v_call: TRBV6-5
cdr3_nt: TGTGCCAGCAGTTACTCGTTTTTGGGCGAAACTGAAGCTTTCTTT
cdr3_aa: CASSYSFLGETEAFF

clone_size: -
d_call: -
j_call: TRBJ1-1
cdr3_length: 16
v_call: TRBV11-2
cdr3_nt: TGTGCCAGCAGCTTATCGGCAGGGGCCACGAACACTGAAGCTTTCTTT
cdr3_aa: CASSLSAGATNTEAFF

clone_size: -
d_call: -
j_call: TRBJ2-3
cdr3_length: 11
v_call: TRBV2
cdr3_nt: TGTGCCAGCCGTTACACAGATACGCAGTATTTT
cdr3_aa: CASRYTDTQYF

clone_size: -
d_call: -
j_call: TRBJ1-5
cdr3_length: 16
v_call: TRBV23-1
cdr3_nt: TGCGCCAGCAACAAAAAGGGGGGGTCGGGCAATCAGCCCCAGCATTTT
cdr3_aa: CASNKKGGSGNQPQHF

clone_size: -
d_call: -
j_call: TRBJ2-7
cdr3_length: 12
v_call: TRBV7-2
cdr3_nt: TGTGCCAGCACCGCGACAGGCTACGAGCAGTACTTC
cdr3_aa: CASTATGYEQYF

clone_size: few
d_call: -
j_call: TRBJ1-4
cdr3_length: 15
v_call: TRBV7-9
cdr3_nt: TGTGCCAGCAGCTTAGGTTCGGGGGACGATGAAAAACTGTTTTTT
cdr3_aa: CASSLGSGDDEKLFF

clone_size: -
d_call: -
j_call: TRBJ2-3
cdr3_length: 15
v_call: TRBV9
cdr3_nt: TGTGCCAGCAGCGAGTCACAGGGGAGGACAGATACGCAGTATTTT
cdr3_aa: CASSESQGRTDTQYF

clone_size: -
d_call: -
j_call: TRBJ1-6
cdr3_length: 15
v_call: TRBV7-9
cdr3_nt: TGTGCCAGCAGCTTAATTGGAGAGGAGTGGTCACCCCTCCACTTT
cdr3_aa: CASSLIGEEWSPLHF

clone_size: -
d_call: -
j_call: TRBJ1-2
cdr3_length: 13
v_call: TRBV7-2
cdr3_nt: TGTGCCAGCAGCTTGGACCTCGGAGGGGGCTACACCTTC
cdr3_aa: CASSLDLGGGYTF

clone_size: few
d_call: -
j_call: TRBJ2-4
cdr3_length: 17
v_call: TRBV2
cdr3_nt: TGTGCCAGCAGTGAAAGAGTAGGGAGGTTAGCCAAAAACATTCAGTACTTC
cdr3_aa: CASSERVGRLAKNIQYF

clone_size: -
d_call: -
j_call: TRBJ1-2
cdr3_length: 14
v_call: TRBV2
cdr3_nt: TGTGCCAGCAGTGAAGCGGCAGGTATCTATGGCTACACCTTC
cdr3_aa: CASSEAAGIYGYTF

clone_size: -
d_call: -
j_call: TRBJ1-2
cdr3_length: 14
v_call: TRBV7-9
cdr3_nt: TGTGCCAGCAGCTTAGCGAAGCCTGGGGCCGGCTACACCTTC
cdr3_aa: CASSLAKPGAGYTF

clone_size: -
d_call: -
j_call: TRBJ2-5
cdr3_length: 16
v_call: TRBV7-2
cdr3_nt: TGTGCCAGCAGCCCCAGGCCCGGCAGGGACCAAGAGACCCAGTACTTC
cdr3_aa: CASSPRPGRDQETQYF

clone_size: -
d_call: -
j_call: TRBJ2-7
cdr3_length: 11
v_call: TRBV7-9
cdr3_nt: TGTGCCACTACCGGGGCCTACGAGCAGTACTTC
cdr3_aa: CATTGAYEQYF

clone_size: -
d_call: -
j_call: TRBJ1-3
cdr3_length: 16
v_call: TRBV4-3
cdr3_nt: TGCGCCAGCAGCCAAGACAGGTCTTTCTCTGGAAACACCATATATTTT
cdr3_aa: CASSQDRSFSGNTIYF

clone_size: few
d_call: TRBD1
j_call: TRBJ2-5
cdr3_length: 16
v_call: TRBV14
cdr3_nt: TGTGCCAGCAGCCGAGGTCCCGGACAGGGGGCGCGGGAGCAGTACTTC
cdr3_aa: CASSRGPGQGAREQYF

clone_size: -
d_call: TRBD1
j_call: TRBJ2-7
cdr3_length: 15
v_call: TRBV19
cdr3_nt: TGTGCCAGTAGTATAAAAGGGACAGGGGGCAACGAGCAGTACTTC
cdr3_aa: CASSIKGTGGNEQYF

clone_size: -
d_call: TRBD1
j_call: TRBJ1-2
cdr3_length: 13
v_call: TRBV18
cdr3_nt: TGTGCCAGCTCACCCCGGGACAGTCATGGCTACACCTTC
cdr3_aa: CASSPRDSHGYTF

clone_size: -
d_call: TRBD2
j_call: TRBJ2-2
cdr3_length: 18
v_call: TRBV30
cdr3_nt: TGTGCCTGGAGTGTAGCCCGTAGCGGGGGGGAACTCACCGGGGAGCTGTTTTTT
cdr3_aa: CAWSVARSGGELTGELFF